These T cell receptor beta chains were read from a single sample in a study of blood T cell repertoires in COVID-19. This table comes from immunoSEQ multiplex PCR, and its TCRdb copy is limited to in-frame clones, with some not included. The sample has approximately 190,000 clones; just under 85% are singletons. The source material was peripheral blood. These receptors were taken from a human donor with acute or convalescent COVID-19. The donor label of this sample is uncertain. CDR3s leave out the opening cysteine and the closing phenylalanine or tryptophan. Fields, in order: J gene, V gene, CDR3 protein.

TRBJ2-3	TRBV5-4	ASSPPGQIATDTQY
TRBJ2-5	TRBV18	ASRSDSGSETQY
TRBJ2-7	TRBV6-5	ASSYHYGPYEQY
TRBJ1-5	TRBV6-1	ASSAQADYSNQPQH
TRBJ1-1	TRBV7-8	ASSKDRNTEAF
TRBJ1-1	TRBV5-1	ASSLTGLLNTEAF
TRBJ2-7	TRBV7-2	ASSSTGGPYEQY
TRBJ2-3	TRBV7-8	ASRSGGRETDTQY
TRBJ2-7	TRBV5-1	ASSLVSGSRYEQY
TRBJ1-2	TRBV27	ASSPNSGRDGYT
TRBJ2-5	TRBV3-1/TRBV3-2	ASSPSGTGGLETQY
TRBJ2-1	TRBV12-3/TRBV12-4	ASSPGSINEQF
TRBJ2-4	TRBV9	ASSVAGGAGDIQY
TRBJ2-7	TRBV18	ASSLQGDYEQY
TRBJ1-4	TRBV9	ASSVGSTGGEKLF
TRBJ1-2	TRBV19	ASSEGIFSRGSGYT
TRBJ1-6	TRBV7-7	ASSYGSSSYNSPLH
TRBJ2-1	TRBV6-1	ASSDQRLGLEQF
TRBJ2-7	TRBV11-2	ASSFSLGTGSGEQY
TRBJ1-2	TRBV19	ASSMDRGQNYGYT
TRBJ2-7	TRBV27	ASRLAGVHEQY
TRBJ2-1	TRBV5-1	ASSLVGDEQF
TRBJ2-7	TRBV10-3	AISENRGTYEQY
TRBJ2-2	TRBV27	ASSKGTGVTGELF
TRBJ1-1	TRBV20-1	SASNPGGRAEAF
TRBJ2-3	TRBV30	AWSAQLAGSSDTQY
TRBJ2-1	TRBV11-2	ASSLRRSGVYNEQF
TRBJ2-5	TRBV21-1	ASNPCPGGARLGTQY
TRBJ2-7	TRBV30	AWSVKRDYEQY
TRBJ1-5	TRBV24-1	ATSDSGADSNQPQH
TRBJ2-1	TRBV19	ASTPPGSGGHNEQF
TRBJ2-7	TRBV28	ASSFTLSYEQY
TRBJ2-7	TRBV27	ASSLRGRIDEQY
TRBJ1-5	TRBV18	ASSPLGLGQGTFWQPQH
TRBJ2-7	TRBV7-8	ASSLDGPPSEQY
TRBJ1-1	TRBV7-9	ASSLLGGLHTEAF
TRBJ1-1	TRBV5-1	ASSLGGASATEAF
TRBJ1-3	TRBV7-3	ASSLATGSGNTIY
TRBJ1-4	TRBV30	AWSVGSYFLRATNEKLF
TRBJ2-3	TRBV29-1	SVRQRESDTQY
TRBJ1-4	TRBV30	AWSRRGREEKLF
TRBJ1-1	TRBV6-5	ASRVEQRSTEAF
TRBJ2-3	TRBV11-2	ASSPRLVDTQY
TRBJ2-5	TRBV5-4	ASSFLPLVTQY
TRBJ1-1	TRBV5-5	ASSFDRGTEAF
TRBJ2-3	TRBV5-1	ASSPQGVGTDTQY
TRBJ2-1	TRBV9	ASSVATLNNEQF
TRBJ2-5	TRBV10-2	ASSESGRETQY
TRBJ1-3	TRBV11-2	ASSLGQGAGNTIY
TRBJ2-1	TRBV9	ASSARLTGAVEQF
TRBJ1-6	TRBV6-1	ASSETLNNSPLH
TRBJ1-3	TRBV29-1	SVDLGGVGNTIY
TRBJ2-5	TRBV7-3	ASSRASVETQY
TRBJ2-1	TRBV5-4	ASSLARTGSYNEQF
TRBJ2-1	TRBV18	ASSPRADEQF